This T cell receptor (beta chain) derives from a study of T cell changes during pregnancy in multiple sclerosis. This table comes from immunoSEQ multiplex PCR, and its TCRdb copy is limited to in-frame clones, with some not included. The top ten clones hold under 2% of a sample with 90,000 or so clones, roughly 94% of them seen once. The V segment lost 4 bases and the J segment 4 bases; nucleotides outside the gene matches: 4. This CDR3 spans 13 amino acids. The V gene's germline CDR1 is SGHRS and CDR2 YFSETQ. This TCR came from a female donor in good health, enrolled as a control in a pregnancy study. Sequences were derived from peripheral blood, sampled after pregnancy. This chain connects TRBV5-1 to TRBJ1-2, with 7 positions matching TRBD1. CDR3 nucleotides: TGCGCCAGCAGCCAGGGGACAGCCTATGGCTACACCTTC. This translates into CASSQGTAYGYTF. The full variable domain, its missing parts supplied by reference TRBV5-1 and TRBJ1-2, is KAGVTQTPRYLIKTRGQQVTLSCSPISGHRSVSWYQQTPGQGLQFLFEYFSETQRNKGNFPGRFSGRQFSNSRSEMNVSTLELGDSALYLCASSQGTAYGYTFGSGTRLTVV.